The 10 T cell receptor beta chains below were found in one sample sequenced in a study of blood T cells in healthy people across ages. Using a J-beta primer mix together with a sample-barcoded 5' primer, a second PCR was run for roughly 6 to 12 cycles. From the 5' RACE reads, TCRdb called clonotypes with MiXCR, one entry per CDR3 protein. The sample has roughly 720,000 distinct CDR3 sequences; about 48% are singletons. Input material: blood. Source of these receptors: an elderly man in good health.

This clonotype was seen many times. The chain links TRBV27 to TRBJ2-5; D is possibly TRBD1 (6 bases). From germline, CDR1 is MNHEY and CDR2 SMNVEV (reference sequence). The V end lost 4 bases, the J end lost 3 bases, and 15 bases lay between the germline ends. This CDR3 comprises 15 residues. DNA of the CDR3: TGTGCCAGCAGTTCCGCGCAGGGGCATAAAGAGACCCAGTACTTC. Residues: CASSSAQGHKETQYF.

This clonotype was seen a single time. This sequence joins TRBV24-1 and TRBJ1-5; D is ambiguous. Trimming shortened V by 0 bases and J by 6 bases, and 2 bases separated the two germline ends. Germline V gene sequence: CDR1 KGHDR, CDR2 SFDVKD. This CDR3 contains 12 residues. CDR3 bases: TGTGCCACCAGTGATTTGAGTCAGCCCCAGCATTTT. Its protein is CATSDLSQPQHF.

A single count supports this clonotype. The chain has TRBV27 and TRBJ1-2, with D possibly being TRBD1 (5 bases). The length of the CDR3 is 12 residues. Trimming pared 5 bases from V and 7 bases from J, leaving 11 bases between. The germline gives CDR1 MNHEY, CDR2 SMNVEV (reference sequence). Here the CDR3 DNA reads TGTGCCAGCAGTAACGGGGGGAGTGGCTACACCTTC. It encodes CASSNGGSGYTF.

This clonotype was counted only a few times. The chain carries TRBV27 and TRBJ2-7, with 13 bases identical to TRBD2. The CDR3 has 15 amino acids. Germline-derived CDR1 and CDR2 are MNHEY and SMNVEV (reference sequence). Germline trimming cut 5 bases from V and 4 bases from J; bases unmatched to any gene: 5. In nucleotides, the CDR3 is TGTGCCAGCAGTGGACTAGCGGGAGAGGGGTACGAGCAGTACTTC. Protein sequence: CASSGLAGEGYEQYF.

A remark on this clonotype: Since a much larger clone is just one base distant, this may be a read error. This chain connects TRBV7-9 to TRBJ1-2; TRBD1 might be the D (6 bases). The length of the CDR3 is 14 residues. Per germline, CDR1 SEHNR and CDR2 FQNEAQ (reference sequence). CDR3 residues: CASSPLGGSDGYAF. Written as DNA, the CDR3 is TGTGCCAGCAGCCCCTTAGGGGGGTCGGATGGCTACGCCTTC.

V and J are TRBV7-9 and TRBJ1-6; D not certain. CDR3 length: 14 amino acids. Deletions cut 1 base from V and 7 bases from J, with 8 bases between. CDR1 and CDR2 from the germline V gene are SEHNR and FQNEAQ (reference sequence). CDR3 bases: TGTGCCAGCAGCTTAGGGAACGCGAATTCACCCCTCCACTTT. It encodes CASSLGNANSPLHF.

This clonotype was seen a handful of times. The V gene is TRBV5-1, the J gene TRBJ2-1, with D possibly TRBD1 on 6 matching bases. The V gene's germline CDR1 is SGHRS and CDR2 YFSETQ. The CDR3 runs 15 residues. The ends were cut back, 5 bases at V and 4 bases at J, with 16 bases in the middle. The CDR3 reads CASRPTGQGYNEQFF. In nucleotides, the CDR3 is TGCGCCAGCAGGCCTACAGGGCAGGGGTACAATGAGCAGTTCTTC.

This chain uses TRBV5-1 with TRBJ2-1; a possible D gene is TRBD2 (5 bases). The CDR3 runs 12 residues. V was shortened by 4 bases and J by 7 bases, with 9 bases between the two germline ends. CDR1 and CDR2 (germline): SGHRS, YFSETQ. Written as DNA, the CDR3 is TGCGCCAGCAGCAACGAGCGGAATGAGCAGTTCTTC. Translated: CASSNERNEQFF.

V is TRBV5-1 and J is TRBJ2-1, with 8 bases lining up with TRBD2. V shed 4 bases and J 7 bases; nucleotides not matched to a gene: 13. CDR1 is SGHRS, CDR2 YFSETQ, per germline. This CDR3 region has 16 residues. The CDR3: CASSPDGGGRKNEQFF. For the CDR3, the DNA is TGCGCCAGCAGCCCCGACGGGGGCGGGAGGAAGAATGAGCAGTTCTTC.

The rearrangement links TRBV20-1 to TRBJ2-7; D might be TRBD1 (6 bases). CDR3 length equals 14 residues. V was trimmed by 6 bases and J by 2 bases, leaving 17 bases between them. CDR1 is DFQATT, CDR2 SNEGSKA, per germline (reference sequence). CDR3 residues: CSARGGRGAYEQYF. CDR3 coding DNA: TGCAGTGCCAGGGGCGGCCGGGGAGCCTACGAGCAGTACTTC.